Described below is a single TCR beta chain sequence and its context. What it recognizes is unknown. Described time point: pretreatment peripheral blood. V was clipped by 4 bases and J by 3 bases, with 7 bases between them. The germline gives CDR1 MDHEN, CDR2 SYDVKM. The CDR3 runs to 13 residues. Here immunoSEQ multiplex PCR was the method, and the copy in TCRdb shows in-frame clones only, minus some. This table holds tens of thousands of clones, roughly 84% found once. The data stem from a study of PD-L1 blockade in urothelial cancer. Turning to the study itself: Patients with male sex and bladder-origin urothelial cancer accounted for most of the 29 enrolled. Before enrollment, 0 to 3 chemotherapy regimens had been given to patients. Study findings and constraints: Durable-benefit cases showed more tumor-associated blood clone expansion at 3 weeks. Prediction of better survival came from below-median pretreatment blood TCR clonality.

The rearrangement joins TRBV28 to TRBJ1-5; D gene uncertain. The sequencing here drew on PBMCs, taken around atezolizumab (anti-PD-L1) treatment. The sequence came from a man between 60 and 75 years old with urothelial cancer. In DNA, the CDR3 is TGTGCCAGCAGTTATCCCCACAATCAGCCCCAGCATTTT. As protein: CASSYPHNQPQHF.